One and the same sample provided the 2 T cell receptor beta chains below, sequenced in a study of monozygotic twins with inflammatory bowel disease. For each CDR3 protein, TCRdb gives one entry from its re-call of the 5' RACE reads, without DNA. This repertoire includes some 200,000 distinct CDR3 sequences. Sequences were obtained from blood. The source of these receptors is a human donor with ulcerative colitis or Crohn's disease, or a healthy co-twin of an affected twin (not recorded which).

This CDR3 reads CASSLGVGLVYGYTF. This chain connects TRBV5-1 to TRBJ1-2; TCRdb's D call of TRBD1 is untestable without DNA. Germline V gene data show CDR1 as SGHRS and CDR2 as YFSETQ. The CDR3 is made up of 15 amino acids. The variable domain in full, with the rest retrieved from reference TRBV5-1 and TRBJ1-2, is KAGVTQTPRYLIKTRGQQVTLSCSPISGHRSVSWYQQTPGQGLQFLFEYFSETQRNKGNFPGRFSGRQFSNSRSEMNVSTLELGDSALYLCASSLGVGLVYGYTFGSGTRLTVV.

The CDR3 sequence is CASSLEVTQYF. The V call is TRBV11-2, the J call TRBJ2-5. The CDR3 is made up of 11 amino acids. Germline V gene sequence: CDR1 SGHAT, CDR2 FQNNGV. The full variable domain, with the rest looked up from reference TRBV11-2 and TRBJ2-5, is EAGVAQSPRYKIIEKRQSVAFWCNPISGHATLYWYQQILGQGPKLLIQFQNNGVVDDSQLPKDRFSAERLKGVDSTLKIQPAKLEDSAVYLCASSLEVTQYFGPGTRLLVL.